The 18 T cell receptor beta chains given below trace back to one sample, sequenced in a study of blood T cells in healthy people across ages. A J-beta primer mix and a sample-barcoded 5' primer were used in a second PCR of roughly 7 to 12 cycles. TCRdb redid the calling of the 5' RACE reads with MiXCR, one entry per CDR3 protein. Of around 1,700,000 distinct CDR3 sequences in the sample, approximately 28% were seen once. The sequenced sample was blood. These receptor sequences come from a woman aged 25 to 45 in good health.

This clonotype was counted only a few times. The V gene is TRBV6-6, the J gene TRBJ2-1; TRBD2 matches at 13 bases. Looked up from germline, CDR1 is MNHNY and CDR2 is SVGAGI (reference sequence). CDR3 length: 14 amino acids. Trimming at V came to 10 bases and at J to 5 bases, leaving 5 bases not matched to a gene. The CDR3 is CATTGTSGDNEQFF. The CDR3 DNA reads TGTGCCACCACCGGGACTAGCGGGGACAATGAGCAGTTCTTC.

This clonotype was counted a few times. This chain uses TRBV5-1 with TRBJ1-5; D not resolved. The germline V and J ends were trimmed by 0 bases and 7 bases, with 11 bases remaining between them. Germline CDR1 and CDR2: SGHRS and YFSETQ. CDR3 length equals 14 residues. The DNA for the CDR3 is TGCGCCAGCAGCTTGGAGGGCGGCAGCCAGCCCCAGCATTTT. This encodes CASSLEGGSQPQHF.

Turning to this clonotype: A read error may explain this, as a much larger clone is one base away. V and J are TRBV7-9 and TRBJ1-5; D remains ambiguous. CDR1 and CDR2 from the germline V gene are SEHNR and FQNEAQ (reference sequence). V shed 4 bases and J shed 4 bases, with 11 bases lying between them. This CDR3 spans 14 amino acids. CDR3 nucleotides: TGTGCCAGCAGCTCGGGATCGACTAATCAGCCCCAGCATTTT. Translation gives CASSSGSTNQPQHF.

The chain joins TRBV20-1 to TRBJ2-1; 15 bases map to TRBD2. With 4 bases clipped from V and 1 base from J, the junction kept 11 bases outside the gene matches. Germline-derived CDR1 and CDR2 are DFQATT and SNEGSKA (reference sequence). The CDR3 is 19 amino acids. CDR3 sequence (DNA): TGCAGTGCTACCTCCCCCGGGACTAGCGGGGGGAGATCCTACAATGAGCAGTTCTTC. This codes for CSATSPGTSGGRSYNEQFF.

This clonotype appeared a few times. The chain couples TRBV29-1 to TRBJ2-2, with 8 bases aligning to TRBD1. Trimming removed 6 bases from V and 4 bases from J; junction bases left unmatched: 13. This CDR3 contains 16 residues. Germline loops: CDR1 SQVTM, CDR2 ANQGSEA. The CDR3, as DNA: TGCAGCGTGACAGGGGAATCGCGTTCGCTCACCGGGGAGCTGTTTTTT. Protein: CSVTGESRSLTGELFF.

The CDR3 reads CASRPSVNTEAFF. CDR3 nucleotides: TGTGCCAGCAGGCCTAGCGTGAACACTGAAGCTTTCTTT. This sequence joins TRBV6-5 and TRBJ1-1; D is unclear. V dropped 6 bases and J dropped 0 bases, with 8 bases sitting between them. This CDR3 contains 13 residues. Germline V gene lookup returns CDR1 MNHEY and CDR2 SVGAGI.

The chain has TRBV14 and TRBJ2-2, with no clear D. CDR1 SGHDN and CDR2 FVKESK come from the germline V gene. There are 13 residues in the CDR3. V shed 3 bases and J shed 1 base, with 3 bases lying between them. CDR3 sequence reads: CASSHQNTGELFF. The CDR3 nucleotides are TGTGCCAGCAGCCACCAGAACACCGGGGAGCTGTTTTTT.

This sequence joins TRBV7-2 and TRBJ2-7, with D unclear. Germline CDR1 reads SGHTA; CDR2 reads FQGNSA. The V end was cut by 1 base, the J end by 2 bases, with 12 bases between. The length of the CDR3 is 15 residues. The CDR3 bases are TGTGCCAGCAGCTTAGAGGCTCCCCCGGCCTACGAGCAGTACTTC. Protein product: CASSLEAPPAYEQYF.

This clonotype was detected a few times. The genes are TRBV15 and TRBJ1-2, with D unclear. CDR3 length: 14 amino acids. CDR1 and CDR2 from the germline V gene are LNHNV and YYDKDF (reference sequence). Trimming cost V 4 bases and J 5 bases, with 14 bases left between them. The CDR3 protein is CATSKELGSYGYTF. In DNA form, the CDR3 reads TGTGCCACCAGCAAGGAACTGGGATCGTATGGCTACACCTTC. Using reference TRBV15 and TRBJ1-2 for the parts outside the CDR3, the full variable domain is DAMVIQNPRYQVTQFGKPVTLSCSQTLNHNVMYWYQQKSSQAPKLLFHYYDKDFNNEADTPDNFQSRRPNTSFCFLDIRSPGLGDTAMYLCATSKELGSYGYTFGSGTRLTVV.

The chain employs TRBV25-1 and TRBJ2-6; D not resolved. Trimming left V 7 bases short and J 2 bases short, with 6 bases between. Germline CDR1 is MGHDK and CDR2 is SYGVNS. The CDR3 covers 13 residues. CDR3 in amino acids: CASTDPGANVLTF. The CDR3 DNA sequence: TGTGCCAGCACGGACCCTGGGGCCAACGTCCTGACTTTC.

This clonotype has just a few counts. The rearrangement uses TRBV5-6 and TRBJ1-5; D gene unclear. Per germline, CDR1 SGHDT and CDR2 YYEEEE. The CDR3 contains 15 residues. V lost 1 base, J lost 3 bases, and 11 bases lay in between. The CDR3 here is CASSLFVGYNQPQHF. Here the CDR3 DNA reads TGTGCCAGCAGCTTGTTCGTGGGATACAATCAGCCCCAGCATTTT.

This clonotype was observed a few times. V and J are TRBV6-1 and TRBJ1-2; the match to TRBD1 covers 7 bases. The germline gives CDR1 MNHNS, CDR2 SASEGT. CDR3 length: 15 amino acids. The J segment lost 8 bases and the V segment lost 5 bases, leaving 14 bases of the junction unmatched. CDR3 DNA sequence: TGTGCCAGCAGTTCCCAGACAGGGACCGTGACGGGCTACACCTTC. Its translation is CASSSQTGTVTGYTF.

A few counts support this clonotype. CDR3: CSARDVPQETQYF. CDR3 in DNA: TGCAGTGCTAGAGATGTCCCCCAAGAGACCCAGTACTTC. The rearrangement links TRBV20-1 to TRBJ2-5; D is unresolved. The V end was cut by 0 bases, the J end by 1 base, with 6 bases between. The germline V gene encodes CDR1 DFQATT and CDR2 SNEGSKA (reference sequence). The CDR3 length is 13 residues.

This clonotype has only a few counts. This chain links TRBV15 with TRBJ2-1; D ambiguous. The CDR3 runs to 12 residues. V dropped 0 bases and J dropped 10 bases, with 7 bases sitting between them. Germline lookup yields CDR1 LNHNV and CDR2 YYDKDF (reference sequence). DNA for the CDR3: TGTGCCACCAGCAGAGATTTCGGCGAGCAGTTCTTC. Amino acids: CATSRDFGEQFF.

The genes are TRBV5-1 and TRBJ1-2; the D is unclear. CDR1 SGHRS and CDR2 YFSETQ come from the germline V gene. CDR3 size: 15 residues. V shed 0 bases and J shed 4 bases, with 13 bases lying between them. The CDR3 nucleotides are TGCGCCAGCAGCTTGGAGCCGGGTCGGAGCTATGGCTACACCTTC. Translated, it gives CASSLEPGRSYGYTF.

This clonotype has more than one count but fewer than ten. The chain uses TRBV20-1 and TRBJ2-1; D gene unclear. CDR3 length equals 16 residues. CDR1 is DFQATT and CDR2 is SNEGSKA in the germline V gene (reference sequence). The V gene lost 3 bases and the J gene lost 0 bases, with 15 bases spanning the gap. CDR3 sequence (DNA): TGCAGTGCTAGTTCCTTGGCGCCGAACTCCTACAATGAGCAGTTCTTC. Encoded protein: CSASSLAPNSYNEQFF.

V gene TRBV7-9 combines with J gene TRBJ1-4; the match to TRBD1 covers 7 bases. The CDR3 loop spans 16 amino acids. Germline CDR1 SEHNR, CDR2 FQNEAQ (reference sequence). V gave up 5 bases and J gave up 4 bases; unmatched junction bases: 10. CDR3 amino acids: CASSVWDSTLNEKLFF. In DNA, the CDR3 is TGTGCCAGCAGCGTATGGGACAGTACCCTTAATGAAAAACTGTTTTTT.

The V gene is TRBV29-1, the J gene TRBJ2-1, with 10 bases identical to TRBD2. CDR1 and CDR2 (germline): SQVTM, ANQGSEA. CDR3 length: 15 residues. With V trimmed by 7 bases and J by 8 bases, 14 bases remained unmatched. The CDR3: CSGGTGLAGVDEQFF. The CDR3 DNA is TGCAGCGGCGGGACGGGGCTAGCGGGAGTAGATGAGCAGTTCTTC.